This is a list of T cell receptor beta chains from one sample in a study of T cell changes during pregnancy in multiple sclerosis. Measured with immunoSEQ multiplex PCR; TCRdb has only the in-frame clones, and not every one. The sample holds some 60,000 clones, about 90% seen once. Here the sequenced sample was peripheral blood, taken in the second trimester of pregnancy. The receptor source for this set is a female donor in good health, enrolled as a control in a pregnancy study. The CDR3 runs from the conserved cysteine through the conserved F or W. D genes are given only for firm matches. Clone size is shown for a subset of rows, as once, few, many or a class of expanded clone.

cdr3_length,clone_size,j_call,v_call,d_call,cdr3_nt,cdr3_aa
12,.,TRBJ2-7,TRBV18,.,TGTGCCAGCTCACGGGGGGTCCACGAGCAGTACTTC,CASSRGVHEQYF
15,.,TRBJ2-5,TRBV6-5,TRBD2,TGTGCCAGCAGGGTCAGCGGGGGAAGTCAAGAGACCCAGTACTTC,CASRVSGGSQETQYF
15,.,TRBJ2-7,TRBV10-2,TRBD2,TGCGCCAGCAGGGGGGGACTAGCGGTAGTTTACGAGCAGTACTTC,CASRGGLAVVYEQYF
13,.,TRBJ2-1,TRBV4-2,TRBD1,TGTGCCAGCAGCTCGCGGACAGGGGATGAGCAGTTCTTC,CASSSRTGDEQFF
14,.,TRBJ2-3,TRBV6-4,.,TGTGCCAGCAGTGCCGACTCTAGCACAGATACGCAGTATTTT,CASSADSSTDTQYF
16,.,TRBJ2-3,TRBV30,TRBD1,TGTGCCTGGAGTGAAACAGGGGGCAACTGGGGGGATACGCAGTATTTT,CAWSETGGNWGDTQYF
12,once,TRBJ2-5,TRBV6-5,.,TGTGCCAGCAGTTACGAGGGTCAGACCCAGTACTTC,CASSYEGQTQYF
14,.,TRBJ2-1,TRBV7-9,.,TGTGCCAGCAGCTTTGGCGCTAGCGTGGATGAGCAGTTCTTC,CASSFGASVDEQFF
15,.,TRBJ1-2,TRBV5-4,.,TGTGCCAGCAGCTTGGGGTCCGGGATCCGACATGGCTACACCTTC,CASSLGSGIRHGYTF
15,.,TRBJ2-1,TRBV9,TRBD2,TGTGCCAGCAGCACTAGCGGTAGCTCCTACAATGAGCAGTTCTTC,CASSTSGSSYNEQFF
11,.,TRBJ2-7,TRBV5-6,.,TGTGCCAGCAGCTCCACCTACGAGCAGTACTTC,CASSSTYEQYF
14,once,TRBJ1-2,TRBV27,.,TGTGCCAGCAGTTTGGGGGGGCCCTTGTGGGGCTACACCTTC,CASSLGGPLWGYTF
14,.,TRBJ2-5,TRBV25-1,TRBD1,TGTGCCAGCAGTGCCAGGGGGCTGAGGGAGACCCAGTACTTC,CASSARGLRETQYF
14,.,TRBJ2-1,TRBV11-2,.,TGTGCCAGCAGCTTAGAGTTAGTTCGCAATGAGCAGTTCTTC,CASSLELVRNEQFF
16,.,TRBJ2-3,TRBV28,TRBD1,TGTGCCAGCAGTTCCATACCGGGACAGGGAACAGATACGCAGTATTTT,CASSSIPGQGTDTQYF
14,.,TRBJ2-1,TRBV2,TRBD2,TGTGCCAGCAGTGGCCAGCGGGACTACAATGAGCAGTTCTTC,CASSGQRDYNEQFF
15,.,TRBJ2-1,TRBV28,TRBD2,TGTGCCAGCAGTCCCCAACTAGCGGGATGGTATGAGCAGTTCTTC,CASSPQLAGWYEQFF
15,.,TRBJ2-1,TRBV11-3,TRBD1,TGTGCCAGCAGCCTCACCGGGACAGGGGGCAATGAGCAGTTCTTC,CASSLTGTGGNEQFF
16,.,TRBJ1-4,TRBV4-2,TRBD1,TGTGCCAGCAGCCAAGTCTCCGGGACAGGGACTGAAAAACTGTTTTTT,CASSQVSGTGTEKLFF
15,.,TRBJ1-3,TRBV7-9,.,TGTGCCAGCACCGTCTCCTCTTCCTCTGGAAACACCATATATTTT,CASTVSSSSGNTIYF
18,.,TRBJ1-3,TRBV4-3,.,TGCGCCAGCAGCCGAAACTACGGACAAGCTAACTCTGGAAACACCATATATTTT,CASSRNYGQANSGNTIYF
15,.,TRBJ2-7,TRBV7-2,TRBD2,TGTGCCAGCAGCTTGACTAGCGGGGTAGGGTACGAGCAGTACTTC,CASSLTSGVGYEQYF
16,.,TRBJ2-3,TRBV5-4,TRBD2,TGTGCCAGCAGCTTGTTTGGCGGGGGATCCACAGATACGCAGTATTTT,CASSLFGGGSTDTQYF
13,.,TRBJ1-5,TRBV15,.,TGTGCCACCACGGGGGGGCCGGATCAGCCCCAGCATTTT,CATTGGPDQPQHF
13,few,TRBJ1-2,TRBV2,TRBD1,TGTGCCAGCAGCCACGGACAGGGCTATGGCTACACCTTC,CASSHGQGYGYTF
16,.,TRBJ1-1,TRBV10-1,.,TGCGCCAGCCCCGAAGGGGGGGGACATTGTAACACTGAAGCTTTCTTT,CASPEGGGHCNTEAFF
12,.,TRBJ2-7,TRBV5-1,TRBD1,TGCGCCAGCAGCTGGGACAGGGTGGAGCAGTACTTC,CASSWDRVEQYF
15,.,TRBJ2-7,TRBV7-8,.,TGTGCCAGCAGCTTGTCTATCTCTAGCTCCTACGAGCAGTACTTC,CASSLSISSSYEQYF
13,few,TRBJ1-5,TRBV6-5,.,TGTGCCAGCAGTCACAGGGATGAGCAGCCCCAGCATTTT,CASSHRDEQPQHF
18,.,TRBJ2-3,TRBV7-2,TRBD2,TGTGCCAGCAGCTTAGCAATCGGGGCGGGAGGCCTCACAGATACGCAGTATTTT,CASSLAIGAGGLTDTQYF
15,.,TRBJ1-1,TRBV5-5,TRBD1,TGTGCCAGCAGCCCGGACAGGGTAAGGGCGGCTGAAGCTTTCTTT,CASSPDRVRAAEAFF
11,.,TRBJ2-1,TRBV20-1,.,TGCAGTGCTAGAGATCGGGAGGAGCAGTTCTTC,CSARDREEQFF
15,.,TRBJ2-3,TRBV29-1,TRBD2,TGCAGCGTTTGGGGCGGGGGAGAAATCACAGATACGCAGTATTTT,CSVWGGGEITDTQYF
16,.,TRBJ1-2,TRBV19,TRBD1,TGTGCCAGTCTTCCCCGGGACAGGGGGGCGTCGGGGGGCTACACCTTC,CASLPRDRGASGGYTF
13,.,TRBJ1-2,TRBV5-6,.,TGTGCCAGCAGCTTGGGGGGTGGGAGCGGCTACACCTTC,CASSLGGGSGYTF
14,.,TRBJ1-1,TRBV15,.,TGTGCCACCAGCAGGGAGGTGGGTGACACTGAAGCTTTCTTT,CATSREVGDTEAFF
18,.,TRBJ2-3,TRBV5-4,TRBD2,TGTGCCAGCAGCTTTAGACTAGCGGGGGTTACTAGCACAGATACGCAGTATTTT,CASSFRLAGVTSTDTQYF
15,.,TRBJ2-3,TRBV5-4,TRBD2,TGTGCCAGCAGTCGGAGCGGGGGGCCGGGAGATACGCAGTATTTT,CASSRSGGPGDTQYF
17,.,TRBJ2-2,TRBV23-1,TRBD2,TGCGCCAGCAGTCGGAGACTAGCCCGGGATAACACCGGGGAGCTGTTTTTT,CASSRRLARDNTGELFF
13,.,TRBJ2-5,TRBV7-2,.,TGTGCCAGCAGCCTCGACCTAACAGGGACCCAGTACTTC,CASSLDLTGTQYF
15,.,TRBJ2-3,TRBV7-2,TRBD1,TGTGCCAGCAGCCCAGGACAGGTTCAGGCAGATACGCAGTATTTT,CASSPGQVQADTQYF
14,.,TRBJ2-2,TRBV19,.,TGTGCCAGTAGGGGGGGAAGGAACACCGGGGAGCTGTTTTTT,CASRGGRNTGELFF
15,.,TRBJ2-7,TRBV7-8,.,TGTGCCAGCAGCCCCCGGGGGGCGGACGTCTACGAGCAGTACTTC,CASSPRGADVYEQYF
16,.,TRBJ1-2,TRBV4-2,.,TGTGCCAGCAGCCAAGGCGGAGGGAACTCTAACTATGGCTACACCTTC,CASSQGGGNSNYGYTF
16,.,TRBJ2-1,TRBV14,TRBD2,TGTGCCAGCAGCCCAGGGACTAGCGGGACCCGGAATGAGCAGTTCTTC,CASSPGTSGTRNEQFF
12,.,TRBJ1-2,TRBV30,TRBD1,TGTGCCTGGAGTGCCCAGGGGGCTGGCTACACCTTC,CAWSAQGAGYTF
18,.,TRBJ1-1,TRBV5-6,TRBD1,TGTGCCAGCAGCTCATGGACAGGGGGCGTTTGGGTGAACACTGAAGCTTTCTTT,CASSSWTGGVWVNTEAFF
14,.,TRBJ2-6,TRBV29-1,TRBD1,TGCAGCGCCTCAACAGGGGTCGGGGCCAACGTCCTGACTTTC,CSASTGVGANVLTF
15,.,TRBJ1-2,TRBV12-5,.,TGTGCTAGTGGTGACAGGCTCTCCTCCCTCTATGGCTACACCTTC,CASGDRLSSLYGYTF
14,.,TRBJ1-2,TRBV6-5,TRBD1,TGTGCCAGCAGGGGGACAGAAACTAACTATGGCTACACCTTC,CASRGTETNYGYTF
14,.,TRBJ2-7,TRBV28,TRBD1,TGTGCCAGCAGTCCGTACAGGGGGCCCTACGAGCAGTACTTC,CASSPYRGPYEQYF
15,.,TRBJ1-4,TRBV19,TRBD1,TGTGCCAGTAGGAAATACGGGACAGATAATGAAAAACTGTTTTTT,CASRKYGTDNEKLFF
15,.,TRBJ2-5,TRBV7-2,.,TGTGCCAGCAGCTTATTGTGGGGCCCCCAAGAGACCCAGTACTTC,CASSLLWGPQETQYF